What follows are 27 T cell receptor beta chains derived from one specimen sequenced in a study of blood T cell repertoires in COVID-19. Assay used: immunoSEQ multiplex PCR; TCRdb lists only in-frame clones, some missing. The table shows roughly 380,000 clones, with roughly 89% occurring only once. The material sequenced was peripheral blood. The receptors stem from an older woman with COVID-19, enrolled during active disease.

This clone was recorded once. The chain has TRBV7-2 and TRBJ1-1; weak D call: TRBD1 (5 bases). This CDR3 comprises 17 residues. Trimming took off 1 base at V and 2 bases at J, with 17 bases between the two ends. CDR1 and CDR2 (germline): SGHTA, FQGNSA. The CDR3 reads CASSLGREGLHNTEAFF. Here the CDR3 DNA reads TGTGCCAGCAGCTTAGGTCGGGAGGGACTTCATAACACTGAAGCTTTCTTT.

DNA for the CDR3: TGTGCCAGCAGCTTGTTATCGGAAAAACTGTTTTTT. This encodes CASSLLSEKLFF. This sequence joins TRBV5-4 and TRBJ1-4; D unresolved. CDR3 size: 12 residues. Trimming took off 1 base at V and 8 bases at J, with 6 bases between the two ends. Germline V gene data show CDR1 as SGHNT and CDR2 as YYREEE (reference sequence).

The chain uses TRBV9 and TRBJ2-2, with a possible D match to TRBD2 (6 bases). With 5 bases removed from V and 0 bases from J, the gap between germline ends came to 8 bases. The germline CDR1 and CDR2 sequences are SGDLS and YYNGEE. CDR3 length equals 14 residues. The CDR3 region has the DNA TGTGCCAGCAGGCGGGACTCGAACACCGGGGAGCTGTTTTTT. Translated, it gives CASRRDSNTGELFF.

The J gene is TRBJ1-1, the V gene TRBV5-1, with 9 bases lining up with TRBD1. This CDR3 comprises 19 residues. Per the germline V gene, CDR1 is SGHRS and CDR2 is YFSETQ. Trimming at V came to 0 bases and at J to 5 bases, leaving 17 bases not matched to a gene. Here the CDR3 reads CASSLGQRGQGRGGTEAFF. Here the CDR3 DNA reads TGCGCCAGCAGCTTGGGACAAAGGGGACAGGGTAGAGGTGGAACTGAAGCTTTCTTT.

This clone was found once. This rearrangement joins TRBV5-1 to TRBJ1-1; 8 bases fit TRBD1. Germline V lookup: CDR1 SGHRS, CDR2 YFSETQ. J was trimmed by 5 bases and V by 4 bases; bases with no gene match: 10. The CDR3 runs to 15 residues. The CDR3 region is CASSLPTGEGTEAFF. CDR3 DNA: TGCGCCAGCAGCCTCCCGACAGGGGAAGGGACTGAAGCTTTCTTT.

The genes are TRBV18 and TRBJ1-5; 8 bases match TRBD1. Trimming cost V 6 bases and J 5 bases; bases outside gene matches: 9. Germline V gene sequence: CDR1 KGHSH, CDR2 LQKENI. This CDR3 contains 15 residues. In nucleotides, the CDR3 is TGTGCCAGCTCTCGGACAGGGATTGGGGATCAGCCCCAGCATTTT. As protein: CASSRTGIGDQPQHF.

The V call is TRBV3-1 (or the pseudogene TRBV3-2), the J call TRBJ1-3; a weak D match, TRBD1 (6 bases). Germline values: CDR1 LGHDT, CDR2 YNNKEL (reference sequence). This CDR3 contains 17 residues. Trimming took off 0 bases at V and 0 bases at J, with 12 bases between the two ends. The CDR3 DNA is TGTGCCAGCAGCCAAGATGGGGGCAGAATCTCTGGAAACACCATATATTTT. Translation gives CASSQDGGRISGNTIYF.

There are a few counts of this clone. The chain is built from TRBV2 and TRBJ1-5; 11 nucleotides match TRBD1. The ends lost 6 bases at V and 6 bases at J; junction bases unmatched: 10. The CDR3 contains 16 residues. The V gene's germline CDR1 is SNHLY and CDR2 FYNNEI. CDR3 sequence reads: CASSMQGQGAVQPQHF. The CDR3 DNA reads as TGTGCCAGCAGCATGCAAGGACAGGGGGCAGTTCAGCCCCAGCATTTT.

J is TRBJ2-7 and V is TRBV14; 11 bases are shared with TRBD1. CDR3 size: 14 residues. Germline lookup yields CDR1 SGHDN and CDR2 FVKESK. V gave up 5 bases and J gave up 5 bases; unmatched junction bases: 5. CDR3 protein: CASSGWGQGDEQYF. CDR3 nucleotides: TGTGCCAGCAGCGGATGGGGACAGGGGGACGAGCAGTACTTC.

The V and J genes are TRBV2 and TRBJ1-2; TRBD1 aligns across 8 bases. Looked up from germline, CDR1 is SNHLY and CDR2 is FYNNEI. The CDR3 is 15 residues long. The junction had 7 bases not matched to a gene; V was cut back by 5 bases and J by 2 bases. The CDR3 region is CASSPRTGPNYGYTF. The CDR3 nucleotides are TGTGCCAGCAGTCCCCGGACAGGGCCGAACTATGGCTACACCTTC.

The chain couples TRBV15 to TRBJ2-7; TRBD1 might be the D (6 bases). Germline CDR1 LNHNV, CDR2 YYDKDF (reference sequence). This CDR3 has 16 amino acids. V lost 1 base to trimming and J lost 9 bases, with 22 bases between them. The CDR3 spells CATSRGGGQSTSGQYF. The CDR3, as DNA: TGTGCCACCAGCAGAGGGGGTGGACAGAGTACGAGCGGGCAGTACTTC.

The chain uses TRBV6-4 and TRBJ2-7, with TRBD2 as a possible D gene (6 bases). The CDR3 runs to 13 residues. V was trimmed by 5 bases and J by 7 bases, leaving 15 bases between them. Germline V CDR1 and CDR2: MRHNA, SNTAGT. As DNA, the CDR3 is TGTGCCAGCAGTCAAGGGGAGGTGAGGGAGCAGTACTTC. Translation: CASSQGEVREQYF.

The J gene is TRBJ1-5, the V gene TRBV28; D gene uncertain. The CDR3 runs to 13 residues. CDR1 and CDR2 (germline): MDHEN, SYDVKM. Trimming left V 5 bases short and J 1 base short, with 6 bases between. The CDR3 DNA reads TGTGCCAGCAGTGGCGGGAGCAATCAGCCCCAGCATTTT. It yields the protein CASSGGSNQPQHF.

For the CDR3, the DNA is TGTGCCAGCAGCACCCGACAGGGTGGAGAGACCCAGTACTTC. As protein: CASSTRQGGETQYF. The chain has TRBV5-4 and TRBJ2-5; 7 bases line up with TRBD1. Germline V gives CDR1 SGHNT, CDR2 YYREEE (reference sequence). The CDR3 consists of 14 residues. The V segment lost 4 bases and the J segment 4 bases; nucleotides outside the gene matches: 7.

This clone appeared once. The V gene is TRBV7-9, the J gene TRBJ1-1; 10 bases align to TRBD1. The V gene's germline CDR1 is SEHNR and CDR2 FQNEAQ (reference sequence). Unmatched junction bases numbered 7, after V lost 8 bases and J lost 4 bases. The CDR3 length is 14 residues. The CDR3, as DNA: TGTGCCAGCTTGACAGGGGGCGGGGGCACTGAAGCTTTCTTT. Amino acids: CASLTGGGGTEAFF. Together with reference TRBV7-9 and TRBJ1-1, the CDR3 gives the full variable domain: DTGVSQNPRHKITKRGQNVTFRCDPISEHNRLYWYRQTLGQGPEFLTYFQNEAQLEKSRLLSDRFSAERPKGSFSTLEIQRTEQGDSAMYLCASLTGGGGTEAFFGQGTRLTVV.

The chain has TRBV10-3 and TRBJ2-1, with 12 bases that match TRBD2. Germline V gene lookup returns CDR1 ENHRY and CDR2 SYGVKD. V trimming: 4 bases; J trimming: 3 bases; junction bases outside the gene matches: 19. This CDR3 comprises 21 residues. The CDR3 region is CAISVREAGTSGGRVYNEQFF. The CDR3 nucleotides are TGTGCCATCAGTGTAAGAGAAGCGGGTACTAGCGGGGGGCGGGTCTACAATGAGCAGTTCTTC.

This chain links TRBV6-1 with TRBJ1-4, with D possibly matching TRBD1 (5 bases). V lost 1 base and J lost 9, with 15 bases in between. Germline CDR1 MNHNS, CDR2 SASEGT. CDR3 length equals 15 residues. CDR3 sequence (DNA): TGTGCCAGCAGTGAAGTCGGGGGAAGTAGAAAAAAACTGTTTTTT. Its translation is CASSEVGGSRKKLFF.

The CDR3 DNA is TGCAGCGTTGAAAAGGACAGAGCAGATACGCAGTATTTT. It specifies CSVEKDRADTQYF. The chain recombines TRBV29-1 with TRBJ2-3; a possible D gene is TRBD1 (6 bases). In germline, CDR1 is SQVTM, CDR2 ANQGSEA. V lost 2 bases and J 4 bases, leaving 10 bases between the germline ends. The CDR3 length is 13 residues.

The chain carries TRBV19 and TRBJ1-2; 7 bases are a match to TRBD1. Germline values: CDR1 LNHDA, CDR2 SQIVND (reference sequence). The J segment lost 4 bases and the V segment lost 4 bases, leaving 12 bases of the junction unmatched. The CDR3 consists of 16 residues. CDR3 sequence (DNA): TGTGCCAGTAGTACACGAACAACAGGGGTCCTCTATGGCTACACCTTC. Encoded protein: CASSTRTTGVLYGYTF.

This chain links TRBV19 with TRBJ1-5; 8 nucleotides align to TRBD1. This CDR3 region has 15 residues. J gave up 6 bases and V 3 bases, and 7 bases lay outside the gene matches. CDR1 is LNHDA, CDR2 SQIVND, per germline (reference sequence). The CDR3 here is CASSIARGQGQPQHF. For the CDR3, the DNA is TGTGCCAGTAGTATTGCCAGGGGGCAAGGTCAGCCCCAGCATTTT. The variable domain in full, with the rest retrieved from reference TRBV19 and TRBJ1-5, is DGGITQSPKYLFRKEGQNVTLSCEQNLNHDAMYWYRQDPGQGLRLIYYSQIVNDFQKGDIAEGYSVSREKKESFPLTVTSAQKNPTAFYLCASSIARGQGQPQHFGDGTRLSIL.

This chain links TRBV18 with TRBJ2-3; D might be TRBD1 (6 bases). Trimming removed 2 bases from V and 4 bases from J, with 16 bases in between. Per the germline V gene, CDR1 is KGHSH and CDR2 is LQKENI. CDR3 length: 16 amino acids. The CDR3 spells CASSPGGAGTPDTQYF. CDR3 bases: TGTGCCAGCTCACCAGGCGGAGCAGGGACACCAGATACGCAGTATTTT.

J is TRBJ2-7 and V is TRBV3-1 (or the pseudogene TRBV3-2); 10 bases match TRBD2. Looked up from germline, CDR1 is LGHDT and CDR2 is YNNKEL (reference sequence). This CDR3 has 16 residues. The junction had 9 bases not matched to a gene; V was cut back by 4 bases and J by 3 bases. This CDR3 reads CASSPPGLAGVYEQYF. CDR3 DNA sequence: TGTGCCAGCAGCCCCCCCGGGCTAGCGGGGGTCTACGAGCAGTACTTC.

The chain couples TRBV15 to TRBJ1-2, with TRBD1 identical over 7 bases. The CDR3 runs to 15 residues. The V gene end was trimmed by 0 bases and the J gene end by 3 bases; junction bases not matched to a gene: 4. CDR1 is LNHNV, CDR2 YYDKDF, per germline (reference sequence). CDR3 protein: CATSREATGYYGYTF. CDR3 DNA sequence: TGTGCCACCAGCAGAGAAGCGACAGGGTACTATGGCTACACCTTC.

The CDR3 DNA follows: TGTGCCACCAGTGACGCAAACAGGTTCCCTTACAATGAGCAGTTCTTC. Translating it yields CATSDANRFPYNEQFF. The chain is built from TRBV24-1 and TRBJ2-1, with a possible D match to TRBD1 (5 bases). This CDR3 is built from 16 residues. Trimming pared 4 bases from V and 4 bases from J, leaving 16 bases between. Germline CDR1 is KGHDR and CDR2 is SFDVKD.

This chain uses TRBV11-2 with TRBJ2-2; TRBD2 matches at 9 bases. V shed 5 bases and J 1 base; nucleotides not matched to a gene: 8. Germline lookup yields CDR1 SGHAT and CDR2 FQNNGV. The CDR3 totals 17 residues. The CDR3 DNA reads TGTGCCAGCAGCCCAGGAGGTAGCGGGGGGAACACCGGGGAGCTGTTTTTT. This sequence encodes CASSPGGSGGNTGELFF. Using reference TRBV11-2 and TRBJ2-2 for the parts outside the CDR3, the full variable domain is EAGVAQSPRYKIIEKRQSVAFWCNPISGHATLYWYQQILGQGPKLLIQFQNNGVVDDSQLPKDRFSAERLKGVDSTLKIQPAKLEDSAVYLCASSPGGSGGNTGELFFGEGSRLTVL.

In DNA, the CDR3 is TGTTCTCACGGGCCTGATACAGGGTTTAGCGGCTACACCTTC. It specifies CSHGPDTGFSGYTF. This rearrangement joins TRBV30 to TRBJ1-2, with D possibly matching TRBD1 (6 bases). Germline CDR1 is GTSNPN and CDR2 is SVGIG (reference sequence). The CDR3 is 14 amino acids.

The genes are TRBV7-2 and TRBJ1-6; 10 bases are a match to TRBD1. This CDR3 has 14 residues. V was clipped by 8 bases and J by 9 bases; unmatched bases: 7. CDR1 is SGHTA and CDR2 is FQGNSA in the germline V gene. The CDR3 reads CASRGDRGSSPLHF. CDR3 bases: TGTGCCAGCCGCGGGGACAGGGGAAGTTCACCCCTCCACTTT.